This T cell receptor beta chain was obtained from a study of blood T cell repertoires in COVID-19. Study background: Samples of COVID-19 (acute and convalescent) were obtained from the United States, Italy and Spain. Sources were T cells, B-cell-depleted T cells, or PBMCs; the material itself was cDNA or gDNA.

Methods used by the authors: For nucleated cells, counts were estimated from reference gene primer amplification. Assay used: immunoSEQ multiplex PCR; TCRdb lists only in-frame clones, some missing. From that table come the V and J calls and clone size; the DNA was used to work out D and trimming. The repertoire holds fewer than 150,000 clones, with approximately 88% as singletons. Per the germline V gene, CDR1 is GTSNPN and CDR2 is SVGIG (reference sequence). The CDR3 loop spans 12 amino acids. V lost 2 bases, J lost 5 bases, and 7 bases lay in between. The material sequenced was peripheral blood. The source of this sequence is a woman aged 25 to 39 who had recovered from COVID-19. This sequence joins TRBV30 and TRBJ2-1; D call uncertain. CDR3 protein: CAWSSVDNEQFF. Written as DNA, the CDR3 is TGTGCCTGGAGTTCGGTCGACAATGAGCAGTTCTTC.